This T cell receptor beta chain was captured in a study of PD-1 blockade in mismatch repair-deficient tumors. Study findings and constraints: Tumor-resident clones, often absent from pretreatment blood, expanded after pembrolizumab and then contracted.

A note on this clone: Its antigen is not known.

Here immunoSEQ multiplex PCR was the method, and the copy in TCRdb shows in-frame clones only, minus some. The sample shows around 62,000 clones, roughly 80% of them seen only once. V gave up 5 bases and J gave up 0 bases; unmatched junction bases: 13. This CDR3 spans 18 amino acids. CDR1 and CDR2 from the germline V gene are SGHTA and FQGNSA. Mismatch repair deficiency was confirmed in all patients, by PCR or immunohistochemistry. Three pembrolizumab responders had their TCRs sequenced. This chain links TRBV7-2 with TRBJ2-3; 8 nucleotides align to TRBD2. The clonotype was recovered from an adult with mismatch repair-deficient cancer. Sequencing used peripheral blood, obtained 2 weeks after starting pembrolizumab. As DNA, the CDR3 is TGTGCCAGCAGCCCGGGGGTGGGACTAGGGACTAGCACAGATACGCAGTATTTT. Protein product: CASSPGVGLGTSTDTQYF.